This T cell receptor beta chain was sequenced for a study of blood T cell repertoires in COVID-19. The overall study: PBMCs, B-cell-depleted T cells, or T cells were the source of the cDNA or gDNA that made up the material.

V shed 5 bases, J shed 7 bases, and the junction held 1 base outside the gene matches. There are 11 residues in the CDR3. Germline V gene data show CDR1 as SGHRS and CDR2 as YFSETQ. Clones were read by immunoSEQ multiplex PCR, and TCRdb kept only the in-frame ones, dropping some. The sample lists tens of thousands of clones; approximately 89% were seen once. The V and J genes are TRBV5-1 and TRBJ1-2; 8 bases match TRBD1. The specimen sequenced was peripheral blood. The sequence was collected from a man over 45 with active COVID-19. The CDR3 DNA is TGCGCCAGCAGGGACAGGGCTGGCTACACCTTC. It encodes CASRDRAGYTF.